Below, 32 T cell receptor beta chains from the same sample are listed, as sequenced in a study of T cell responses to AZD1222 COVID-19 vaccine. Some clones are missing from TCRdb's copy, which holds only in-frame ones; the method was immunoSEQ multiplex PCR. Altogether under 150,000 clones are present, more than 85% being singletons, with the ten largest covering approximately 2%. The sequencing here drew on peripheral blood, taken 28 days after the second AZD1222 dose. These receptors originate from an adult who received the AZD1222 COVID-19 vaccine.

This chain connects TRBV2 to TRBJ1-1; D is possibly TRBD1 (5 bases). The V end lost 8 bases, the J end lost 11 bases, and 24 bases lay between the germline ends. Germline CDR1 is SNHLY and CDR2 is FYNNEI. The CDR3 runs 14 residues. CDR3 sequence reads: CASQMSGPESKAFF. The DNA for the CDR3 is TGTGCCAGCCAAATGTCGGGGCCGGAATCGAAGGCTTTCTTT.

The V and J genes are TRBV2 and TRBJ1-2; a weak D match, TRBD1 (6 bases). This CDR3 comprises 14 residues. The germline V gene encodes CDR1 SNHLY and CDR2 FYNNEI. V lost 6 bases and J 6 bases, leaving 17 bases between the germline ends. As DNA, the CDR3 is TGTGCCAGCAGGGGCGGATTGGACAGAGATGGCTACACCTTC. It yields the protein CASRGGLDRDGYTF.

V and J are TRBV5-6 and TRBJ1-3; 8 bases are a match to TRBD1. Per the germline V gene, CDR1 is SGHDT and CDR2 is YYEEEE. V dropped 0 bases and J dropped 4; count of bases not matched to a gene: 6. This CDR3 is 16 amino acids long. CDR3: CASSLVGQGTGNTIYF. The CDR3 region has the DNA TGTGCCAGCAGCTTGGTCGGACAGGGAACGGGAAACACCATATATTTT.

The rearrangement uses TRBV5-8 and TRBJ2-7; either TRBD1 or TRBD2 may fit D (5 bases each). CDR1 SGHTS and CDR2 YDEGEE come from the germline V gene. The CDR3 totals 15 residues. Between the trimmed V and J ends, which lost 4 bases and 0 bases, there was a span of 14 bases. CDR3 residues: CASSLGPASSYEQYF. CDR3 nucleotides: TGTGCCAGCAGCCTGGGACCGGCGAGCTCCTACGAGCAGTACTTC.

V gene TRBV5-4 combines with J gene TRBJ1-2; TRBD1 matches at 8 bases. CDR1 and CDR2 from the germline V gene are SGHNT and YYREEE (reference sequence). This CDR3 has 13 residues. Trimming took 2 bases from V and 6 from J; bases not matched to a gene: 3. The CDR3: CASSFTGGNGYTF. CDR3 in DNA: TGTGCCAGCAGCTTTACAGGGGGGAATGGCTACACCTTC.

In its sample, this clone was seen once. The CDR3 loop is CASSRTGGGNTIYF. The CDR3 bases are TGTGCCAGCAGTAGGACAGGGGGGGGAAACACCATATATTTT. V usage is TRBV6-6 and J usage is TRBJ1-3, with 10 bases aligning to TRBD1. Looked up from germline, CDR1 is MNHNY and CDR2 is SVGAGI (reference sequence). Trimming at V came to 5 bases and at J to 4 bases, leaving 2 bases not matched to a gene. The CDR3 sequence is 14 residues long.

The CDR3 DNA follows: TGCGCCAGCAGCCCCCGGGGAGGCACTGGGGCTTTCTTT. The encoded protein is CASSPRGGTGAFF. This sequence joins TRBV5-1 and TRBJ1-1; D gene unclear. The germline V gene has CDR1 SGHRS and CDR2 YFSETQ. The CDR3 runs to 13 residues. Trimming shortened V by 4 bases and J by 11 bases, and 18 bases separated the two germline ends.

The chain couples TRBV7-9 to TRBJ1-1; D perhaps matches TRBD1 (6 bases). The CDR3 spans 13 residues. Deletions cut 2 bases from V and 8 bases from J, with 12 bases between. CDR1 and CDR2 (germline): SEHNR, FQNEAQ (reference sequence). The CDR3 DNA reads as TGTGCCAGCAGCTTATCCCGCCAGGGGGAAGCTTTCTTT. Its translation is CASSLSRQGEAFF.

This chain uses TRBV3-1 (or the pseudogene TRBV3-2) with TRBJ2-7; D remains ambiguous. CDR1 is LGHDT and CDR2 is YNNKEL in the germline V gene (reference sequence). This CDR3 has 14 residues. The V gene lost 5 bases and the J gene lost 2 bases, with 13 bases spanning the gap. The CDR3 here is CASSGGGGTYEQYV. The CDR3 DNA sequence: TGTGCCAGCAGCGGCGGCGGTGGAACCTACGAGCAGTACGTC.

The chain couples TRBV2 to TRBJ2-1; the D gene is possibly TRBD2 (7 bases). Germline V CDR1 and CDR2: SNHLY, FYNNEI. Trimming cost V 5 bases and J 3 bases, with 14 bases left between them. The CDR3 has 15 residues. CDR3 sequence: CASSKMGGRYNEQFF. In DNA, the CDR3 is TGTGCCAGCAGTAAGATGGGGGGGCGCTACAATGAGCAGTTCTTC.

This rearrangement joins TRBV3-1 (or the pseudogene TRBV3-2) to TRBJ1-6, with D unresolved. Germline lookup yields CDR1 LGHDT and CDR2 YNNKEL (reference sequence). The V end was cut by 2 bases, the J end by 8 bases, with 7 bases between. The CDR3 consists of 13 residues. CDR3 DNA: TGTGCCAGCAGCCAATCTCAGGATTCACCCCTCCACTTT. This gives the protein CASSQSQDSPLHF.

The V and J genes are TRBV3-1 (or the pseudogene TRBV3-2) and TRBJ1-5, with D tentatively TRBD1 (5 bases). V lost 6 bases and J 0 bases, leaving 21 bases between the germline ends. Per the germline V gene, CDR1 is LGHDT and CDR2 is YNNKEL (reference sequence). The CDR3 consists of 18 residues. The CDR3 DNA reads as TGTGCCAGCAGGAGCGGGGGGACTGAACTTTATAGCAATCAGCCCCAGCATTTT. Amino acid sequence: CASRSGGTELYSNQPQHF.

This chain connects TRBV27 to TRBJ2-3, with D perhaps given as TRBD1 or TRBD2 (6 bases each). Germline CDR1 and CDR2: MNHEY and SMNVEV (reference sequence). There are 12 residues in the CDR3. With 8 bases removed from V and 1 base from J, the gap between germline ends came to 7 bases. This CDR3 reads CASGGRTDTQYF. CDR3 DNA sequence: TGTGCCAGCGGGGGGCGCACAGATACGCAGTATTTT.

The chain recombines TRBV2 with TRBJ1-3; D unresolved. The CDR3 runs 15 residues. V shed 5 bases and J shed 2 bases, with 13 bases lying between them. CDR1 and CDR2 from the germline V gene are SNHLY and FYNNEI. The CDR3 here is CASSSLVGAGNTIYF. The CDR3, as DNA: TGTGCCAGCAGTTCCCTGGTTGGGGCTGGAAACACCATATATTTT.

The chain links TRBV12-5 to TRBJ1-5; no firm D call. V lost 1 base and J lost 2, with 6 bases in between. The CDR3 sequence is 14 residues long. Germline loops: CDR1 LGHNT, CDR2 FRNRAP. This CDR3 is CASGLGPGNQPQHF. The CDR3, as DNA: TGTGCTAGTGGTTTGGGGCCGGGCAATCAGCCCCAGCATTTT.

This sequence joins TRBV5-4 and TRBJ1-2; 10 nucleotides align to TRBD1. CDR3 length: 15 residues. In germline, CDR1 is SGHNT, CDR2 YYREEE (reference sequence). J was trimmed by 0 bases and V by 5 bases; bases with no gene match: 4. CDR3 in amino acids: CASRPGQGANYGYTF. The DNA of the CDR3 is TGTGCCAGCAGACCCGGACAGGGGGCTAACTATGGCTACACCTTC.

This clone was observed a single time. The chain is built from TRBV6-6 and TRBJ1-3; 9 positions agree with TRBD1. The CDR3 runs to 17 residues. CDR1 MNHNY and CDR2 SVGAGI come from the germline V gene (reference sequence). V shed 5 bases and J 4 bases; nucleotides not matched to a gene: 12. The CDR3 here is CASSPGTGLQRGNTIYF. The DNA for the CDR3 is TGTGCCAGCAGTCCGGGGACAGGGCTTCAACGCGGAAACACCATATATTTT.

This chain uses TRBV7-2 with TRBJ2-1; 7 bases match TRBD2. The germline CDR1 and CDR2 sequences are SGHTA and FQGNSA. V trimming: 7 bases; J trimming: 2 bases; junction bases outside the gene matches: 8. There are 15 residues in the CDR3. The CDR3 loop is CASNGGSITYNEQFF. In nucleotides, the CDR3 is TGTGCCAGCAATGGCGGGAGTATCACCTACAATGAGCAGTTCTTC.

The sample holds one count of this clone. The chain joins TRBV18 to TRBJ1-1, with D unclear. The germline V gene encodes CDR1 KGHSH and CDR2 LQKENI. This CDR3 region has 13 residues. V was clipped by 2 bases and J by 9 bases, with 13 bases between them. CDR3 sequence (DNA): TGTGCCAGCTCACCAAGAGGAGACGCCCAAGCTTTCTTT. Amino acids: CASSPRGDAQAFF.

This chain links TRBV4-1 with TRBJ1-1, with D perhaps TRBD1 (5 bases). The CDR3 consists of 15 residues. Germline CDR1 and CDR2: MGHRA and YSYEKL. V was pared by 4 bases and J by 4 bases, with 16 bases between. The CDR3 is CASSLLWDGGTEAFF. The CDR3, as DNA: TGCGCCAGCAGCCTCCTTTGGGACGGCGGCACTGAAGCTTTCTTT.

V usage is TRBV5-4 and J usage is TRBJ1-3; D is possibly TRBD1 (6 bases). Germline-derived CDR1 and CDR2 are SGHNT and YYREEE (reference sequence). The CDR3 is made up of 13 amino acids. V lost 2 bases, J lost 7 bases, and 10 bases lay in between. The CDR3 loop reads CASSLQGGNTIYF. The DNA of the CDR3 is TGTGCCAGCAGCTTACAGGGTGGGAACACCATATATTTT.

The chain combines TRBV5-1 with TRBJ2-3, with 13 bases matching TRBD2. The CDR3 sequence is 14 residues long. Trimming removed 4 bases from V and 7 bases from J; junction bases left unmatched: 3. The germline gives CDR1 SGHRS, CDR2 YFSETQ. The CDR3 DNA is TGCGCCAGCAGCCCCGGGACTAGCGGGAATACGCAGTATTTT. It encodes CASSPGTSGNTQYF.

This sequence joins TRBV6-5 and TRBJ2-5; D is unresolved. There are 15 residues in the CDR3. Trimming left V 0 bases short and J 1 base short, with 9 bases between. Germline V gene data show CDR1 as MNHEY and CDR2 as SVGAGI. The DNA of the CDR3 is TGTGCCAGCAGTTACTCGATTGCAGCCCAAGAGACCCAGTACTTC. The encoded protein is CASSYSIAAQETQYF.

This chain uses TRBV3-1 (or the pseudogene TRBV3-2) with TRBJ2-3, with TRBD2 matching over 10 bases. Germline V gene data show CDR1 as LGHDT and CDR2 as YNNKEL (reference sequence). This CDR3 has 18 residues. The V gene end was trimmed by 0 bases and the J gene end by 3 bases; junction bases not matched to a gene: 9. CDR3 nucleotide sequence: TGTGCCAGCAGCCAAGAAGGGGGTAGCGGGAGGTCTACAGATACGCAGTATTTT. The encoded protein is CASSQEGGSGRSTDTQYF.

The rearrangement links TRBV19 to TRBJ2-3; possible D gene TRBD1, 6 bases. The germline V and J ends were trimmed by 0 bases and 0 bases, with 7 bases remaining between them. CDR3 length equals 15 residues. The germline V gene has CDR1 LNHDA and CDR2 SQIVND (reference sequence). Here the CDR3 reads CASSIDTGSTDTQYF. The CDR3 DNA reads as TGTGCCAGTAGTATAGACACAGGGAGCACAGATACGCAGTATTTT.

A single count supports this clone. The chain carries TRBV18 and TRBJ2-7, with D maybe TRBD1 (6 bases). CDR3 length: 12 amino acids. Looked up from germline, CDR1 is KGHSH and CDR2 is LQKENI. Trimming removed 6 bases at V and 4 bases at J, with 10 bases between. CDR3 nucleotide sequence: TGTGCCAGCTCGCCAACAGGGTACGAGCAGTACTTC. Translating it yields CASSPTGYEQYF.

Here the CDR3 reads CASSQAPRTDTQYF. As DNA, the CDR3 is TGCGCCAGCAGCCAAGCCCCACGCACAGATACGCAGTATTTT. The chain is built from TRBV4-3 and TRBJ2-3, with D unresolved. V lost 1 base and J lost 1, with 6 bases in between. CDR1 LGHNA and CDR2 YSLEER come from the germline V gene. The CDR3 has 14 amino acids.

In its sample, this clone was seen once. The chain joins TRBV30 to TRBJ1-2; possible D gene TRBD1, 6 bases. The V and J ends lost 5 bases and 2 bases respectively, with 15 bases between them. Germline loops: CDR1 GTSNPN, CDR2 SVGIG (reference sequence). The CDR3 is made up of 14 amino acids. The CDR3 DNA is TGTGCCTGGTCCCGGGACAACCAGAACTATGGCTACACCTTC. Its protein product is CAWSRDNQNYGYTF.

V usage is TRBV5-4 and J usage is TRBJ2-3; either TRBD1 or TRBD2 may fit D (6 bases each). CDR1 is SGHNT and CDR2 is YYREEE in the germline V gene (reference sequence). Trimming removed 0 bases at V and 1 base at J, with 9 bases between. The CDR3 is 15 residues long. CDR3 sequence: CASSLAGGGTDTQYF. DNA for the CDR3: TGTGCCAGCAGCTTGGCCGGGGGCGGCACAGATACGCAGTATTTT.

This clone was counted between two and nine times. The chain recombines TRBV12-3 or TRBV12-4 with TRBJ1-5, with D uncertain. CDR3 length: 13 amino acids. Trimming stripped 2 bases from V and 3 bases from J, with 5 bases between. The CDR3 sequence is CASSLTSNQPQHF. CDR3 in DNA: TGTGCCAGCAGTTTAACGTCCAATCAGCCCCAGCATTTT.

The V call is TRBV7-2, the J call TRBJ1-1; 9 positions agree with TRBD1. The CDR3 is 16 residues long. The germline CDR1 and CDR2 sequences are SGHTA and FQGNSA. The junction had 10 bases not matched to a gene; V was cut back by 1 base and J by 7 bases. CDR3 sequence: CASSLGGQGMEGEAFF. CDR3 coding DNA: TGTGCCAGCAGCTTAGGTGGACAGGGGATGGAAGGTGAAGCTTTCTTT.

The gene calls are TRBV5-6 and TRBJ1-5; D unclear. The V end was cut by 2 bases, the J end by 2 bases, with 14 bases between. This CDR3 region has 16 residues. Germline V lookup: CDR1 SGHDT, CDR2 YYEEEE. This chain's CDR3 is CASSFRPAVGNQPQHF. CDR3 nucleotides: TGTGCCAGCAGCTTTCGACCGGCGGTTGGCAATCAGCCCCAGCATTTT.